The 2 T cell receptor beta chains presented below share a single source sample, sequenced in a study of cytomegalovirus exposure and HLA in healthy donors. Primers included in the PCR were 60 Vbeta and 13 Jbeta primers. Sequenced by immunoSEQ multiplex PCR; TCRdb stores in-frame clones only, minus some. The sample features tens of thousands of clones, with about 0.5% in its top ten. Sequencing was done on a sample of PBMCs. The receptor set was obtained from a man over 45 in good health and CMV-seronegative.

The chain uses TRBV7-9 and TRBJ2-3, with a tentative D call TRBD2 (6 bases). Germline loops: CDR1 SEHNR, CDR2 FQNEAQ (reference sequence). CDR3 length: 15 amino acids. V lost 3 bases, J lost 4 bases, and 14 bases lay in between. CDR3 sequence: CASSFMLAYADTQYF. Written as DNA, the CDR3 is TGTGCCAGCAGCTTTATGCTAGCGTACGCAGATACGCAGTATTTT.

The rearrangement joins TRBV7-3 to TRBJ2-7; D call uncertain. The CDR3 is 12 amino acids. Trimming pared 7 bases from V and 3 bases from J, leaving 10 bases between. The germline V gene encodes CDR1 SGHTA and CDR2 FQGTGA. CDR3 DNA: TGTGCCAGCAACCGACAAGTCTACGAGCAGTACTTC. The encoded protein is CASNRQVYEQYF.